This T cell receptor (beta chain) was recorded in a study of Tregs in tolerant kidney transplant recipients. Findings and caveats of the study: Expanding Tregs on activated donor B cells appeared to best identify donor-specific TCRbeta clones. No direct test of biological reproducibility was done here.

Generated by immunoSEQ multiplex PCR, the TCRdb table keeps only in-frame clones and is missing some. In the table there are over 55,000 clones, around four fifths of which are singletons. Per the germline V gene, CDR1 is SGHTA and CDR2 is FQGNSA. The CDR3 consists of 12 residues. The table lists this clone with a count of one. Its antigen is unknown. A junction boundary mismatches the germline segment, possibly from a read error. This receptor was identified in a human donor in good health. The genes are TRBV7-2 and TRBJ2-5, with D tentatively TRBD2 (5 bases). Source material: CD4+ T cells from blood. The CDR3 sequence is CASSLARETQYF. DNA of the CDR3: TGTGCCAGCAGCCTAGCCAGGGAGACCCAGTACTTC.